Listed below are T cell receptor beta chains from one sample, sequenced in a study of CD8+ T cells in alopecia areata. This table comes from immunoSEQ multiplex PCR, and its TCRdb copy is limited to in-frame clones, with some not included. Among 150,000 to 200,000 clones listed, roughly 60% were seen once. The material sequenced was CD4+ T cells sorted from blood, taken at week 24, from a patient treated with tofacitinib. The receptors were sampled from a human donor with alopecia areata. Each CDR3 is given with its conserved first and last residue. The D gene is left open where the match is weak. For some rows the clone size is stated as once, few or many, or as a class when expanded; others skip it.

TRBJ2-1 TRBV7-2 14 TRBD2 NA CASSLGLGMGEQFF TGTGCCAGCAGCCTCGGACTAGGAATGGGCGAGCAGTTCTTC
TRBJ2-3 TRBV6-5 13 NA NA CASSYDLTDTQYF TGTGCCAGCAGTTACGATCTTACAGATACGCAGTATTTT
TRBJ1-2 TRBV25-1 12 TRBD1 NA CASLGQGYGYTF TGTGCCAGCCTGGGACAGGGGTATGGCTACACCTTC
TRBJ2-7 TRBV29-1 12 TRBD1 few CSVDRGSHEQYF TGCAGCGTTGACAGGGGGAGCCACGAGCAGTACTTC
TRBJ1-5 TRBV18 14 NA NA CASSLSGFPQPQHF TGTGCCAGCTCACTATCGGGATTTCCCCAGCCCCAGCATTTT
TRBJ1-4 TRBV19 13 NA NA CASSAVLNEKLFF TGTGCCAGTAGTGCGGTTCTTAATGAAAAACTGTTTTTT
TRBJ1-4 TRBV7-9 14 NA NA CASSLQATNEKLFF TGTGCCAGCAGCTTGCAGGCAACTAATGAAAAACTGTTTTTT
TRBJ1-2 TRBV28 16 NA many CASSLGRSGSNYGYTF TGTGCCAGCAGTTTAGGTCGTTCAGGTTCTAACTATGGCTACACCTTC
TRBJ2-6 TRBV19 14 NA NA CASQTGDGANVLTF TGTGCCAGCCAAACAGGAGACGGGGCCAACGTCCTGACTTTC
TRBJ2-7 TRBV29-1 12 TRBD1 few CSVGQGDYEQYF TGCAGCGTAGGACAGGGCGACTACGAGCAGTACTTC
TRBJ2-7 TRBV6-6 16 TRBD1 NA CASSSETGGASYEQYF TGTGCCAGCAGTTCCGAAACAGGGGGCGCGTCCTACGAGCAGTACTTC
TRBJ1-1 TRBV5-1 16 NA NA CASSQTSGSMNTEAFF TGCGCCAGCAGTCAGACCAGTGGATCCATGAACACTGAAGCTTTCTTT
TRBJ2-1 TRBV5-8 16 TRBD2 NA CASSGGTMDPYNEQFF TGTGCCAGCAGCGGGGGGACTATGGACCCCTACAATGAGCAGTTCTTC
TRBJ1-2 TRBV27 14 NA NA CASSLQGPNYGYTF TGTGCCAGCAGTTTACAGGGACCAAACTATGGCTACACCTTC
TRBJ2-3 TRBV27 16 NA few CASSSPGGGITDTQYF TGTGCCAGCAGTTCCCCCGGCGGGGGCATCACAGATACGCAGTATTTT
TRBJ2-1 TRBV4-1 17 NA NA CASSQGVAQGLYNEQFF TGCGCCAGCAGCCAAGGTGTGGCACAGGGACTTTACAATGAGCAGTTCTTC
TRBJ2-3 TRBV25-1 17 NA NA CASSALHGRTSTDTQYF TGTGCCAGCAGTGCCCTGCATGGACGCACTAGCACAGATACGCAGTATTTT
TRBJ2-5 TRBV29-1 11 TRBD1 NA CSVGTGETQYF TGCAGCGTTGGGACAGGAGAGACCCAGTACTTC
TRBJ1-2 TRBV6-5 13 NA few CASSSTGNYGYTF TGTGCCAGCAGCTCCACAGGGAACTATGGCTACACCTTC
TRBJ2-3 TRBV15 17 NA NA CATSRSTTRRSADTQYF TGTGCCACCAGCAGATCCACTACCCGGAGATCAGCAGATACGCAGTATTTT
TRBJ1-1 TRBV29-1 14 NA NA CSVVPRGVDTEAFF TGCAGCGTTGTCCCTAGGGGGGTAGACACTGAAGCTTTCTTT
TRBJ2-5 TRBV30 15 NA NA CAWRGRGPKWETQYF TGTGCCTGGAGGGGCAGGGGCCCTAAGTGGGAGACCCAGTACTTC
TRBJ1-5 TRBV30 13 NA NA CAWSASGNQPQHF TGTGCCTGGAGTGCGTCAGGGAATCAGCCCCAGCATTTT
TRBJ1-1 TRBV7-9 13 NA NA CASSYGWNTEAFF TGTGCCAGCAGCTATGGGTGGAACACTGAAGCTTTCTTT
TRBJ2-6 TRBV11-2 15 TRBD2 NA CASSPGGSGANVLTF TGTGCCAGCAGCCCGGGGGGTTCTGGGGCCAACGTCCTGACTTTC
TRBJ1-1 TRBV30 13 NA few CAWRYRENTEAFF TGTGCCTGGCGTTACAGAGAGAACACTGAAGCTTTCTTT
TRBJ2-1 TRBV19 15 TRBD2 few CASSQTSGVVREQFF TGTGCCAGTAGTCAGACTAGCGGGGTAGTGCGGGAGCAGTTCTTC
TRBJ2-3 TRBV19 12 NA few CATKQGTDTQYF TGTGCCACAAAGCAGGGCACAGATACGCAGTATTTT
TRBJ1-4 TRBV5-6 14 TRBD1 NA CASSLDRGSEKLFF TGTGCCAGCAGCTTGGACAGGGGAAGTGAAAAACTGTTTTTT
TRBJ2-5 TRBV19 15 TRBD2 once CASSMQRGLQETQYF TGTGCCAGTAGTATGCAGCGGGGTCTCCAAGAGACCCAGTACTTC
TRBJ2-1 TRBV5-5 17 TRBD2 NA CASSWDPQRGGRDEQFF TGTGCCAGCAGCTGGGACCCGCAGCGGGGGGGCCGGGATGAGCAGTTCTTC
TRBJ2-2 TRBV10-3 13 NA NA CAISGLGTGELFF TGTGCCATCAGTGGGCTGGGCACCGGGGAGCTGTTTTTT
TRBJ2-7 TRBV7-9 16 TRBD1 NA CASSYYRGHSSYEQYF TGTGCCAGCAGCTACTACAGGGGGCATAGCTCCTACGAGCAGTACTTC
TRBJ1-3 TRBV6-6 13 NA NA CASSDLAGNTIYF TGTGCCAGCAGTGATCTAGCTGGAAACACCATATATTTT
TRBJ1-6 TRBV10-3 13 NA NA CAISESSNSPLHF TGTGCCATCAGTGAGTCGTCGAATTCACCCCTCCACTTT
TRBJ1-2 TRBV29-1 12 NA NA CSVGYGGYGYTF TGCAGCGTTGGCTACGGTGGCTATGGCTACACCTTC
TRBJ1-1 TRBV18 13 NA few CASSPPGGGEAFF TGTGCCAGCTCACCACCAGGAGGGGGTGAAGCTTTCTTT
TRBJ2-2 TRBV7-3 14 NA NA CASSLLSNTGELFF TGTGCCAGCAGCTTGTTGTCGAACACCGGGGAGCTGTTTTTT
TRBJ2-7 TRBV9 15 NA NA CASSVSTGSGYEQYF TGTGCCAGCAGCGTTTCCACCGGTTCGGGCTACGAGCAGTACTTC
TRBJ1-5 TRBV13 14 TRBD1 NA CASRKTGGNQPQHF TGTGCCAGCAGAAAGACAGGGGGTAATCAGCCCCAGCATTTT
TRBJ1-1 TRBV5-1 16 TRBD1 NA CASSPTGTGVGTEAFF TGCGCCAGCAGTCCAACCGGGACAGGGGTGGGTACTGAAGCTTTCTTT
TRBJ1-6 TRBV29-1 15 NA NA CSVVEGTLGFSPLHF TGCAGCGTTGTTGAGGGGACGTTAGGCTTTTCACCCCTCCACTTT
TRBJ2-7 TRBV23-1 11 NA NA CASRKRRGRYF TGCGCCAGCAGGAAAAGAAGGGGCAGGTACTTC
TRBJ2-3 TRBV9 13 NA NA CASSAVGTDTQYF TGTGCCAGCAGCGCGGTGGGAACAGATACGCAGTATTTT
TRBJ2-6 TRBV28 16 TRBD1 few CASSSPQGAGANVLTF TGTGCCAGCAGTTCCCCCCAGGGGGCTGGGGCCAACGTCCTGACTTTC
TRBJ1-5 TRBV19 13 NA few CASRGQANQPQHF TGTGCCAGTAGGGGACAAGCGAATCAGCCCCAGCATTTT